These 10 T cell receptor beta chains were sequenced from one sample in a study of T cell changes during pregnancy in multiple sclerosis. The method was immunoSEQ multiplex PCR; TCRdb's version includes in-frame clones alone and lacks a portion of them. The table lists tens of thousands of clones, approximately 90% of them singletons, with 4.8% in the top ten. This sample comprised peripheral blood, obtained in the first trimester of pregnancy. These receptors originate from a female donor in good health, enrolled as a control in a pregnancy study.

The chain has TRBV12-2 and TRBJ2-2; the tabulated D call, TRBD1, remains unverified against the DNA. TRBV12-2 is a pseudogene locus. The length of the CDR3 is 16 residues. CDR3 in amino acids: CASRQWLQPATGELFF. In DNA, the CDR3 is TGTGCAAGTCGGCAATGGTTACAGCCGGCCACCGGGGAGCTGTTTTTT.

This chain uses TRBV21-1 with TRBJ2-1; the table's TRBD1 call for D was not verified on the DNA. TRBV21-1 is termed a pseudogene. CDR3 length: 20 residues. CDR3 in amino acids: CASSTSWGQGVPYSYNEQFF. Written as DNA, the CDR3 is TGTGCCAGCAGTACAAGCTGGGGACAGGGGGTACCATACTCCTACAATGAGCAGTTCTTC.

The chain couples TRBV13 to TRBJ1-4, with D possibly being TRBD1 (6 bases). This CDR3 has 15 amino acids. Trimming left V 0 bases short and J 5 bases short, with 10 bases between. The germline gives CDR1 PRHDT, CDR2 FYEKMQ (reference sequence). The CDR3 sequence: CASSLGTGSNEKLFF. DNA for the CDR3: TGTGCCAGCAGCTTAGGAACAGGGTCGAATGAAAAACTGTTTTTT.

The rearrangement links TRBV29-1 to TRBJ2-1; 7 bases are a match to TRBD1. Germline V gene data show CDR1 as SQVTM and CDR2 as ANQGSEA. This CDR3 has 13 amino acids. V dropped 5 bases and J dropped 8; count of bases not matched to a gene: 9. The CDR3 coding sequence is TGCAGCGTTCAGGGGGTTCGGACCGATGAGCAGTTCTTC. This encodes CSVQGVRTDEQFF.

The chain joins TRBV19 to TRBJ2-5; 10 bases are a match to TRBD2. The germline V gene encodes CDR1 LNHDA and CDR2 SQIVND (reference sequence). The J segment lost 1 base and the V segment lost 6 bases, leaving 5 bases of the junction unmatched. The CDR3 runs 15 residues. The CDR3 DNA follows: TGTGCCAGTAGAGGACTAGCGGCAACCCAAGAGACCCAGTACTTC. Residues: CASRGLAATQETQYF.

The chain employs TRBV14 and TRBJ1-3; perhaps TRBD1 as D (5 bases). This CDR3 has 18 amino acids. Germline CDR1 and CDR2: SGHDN and FVKESK. With 3 bases removed from V and 0 bases from J, the gap between germline ends came to 18 bases. CDR3 sequence reads: CASSQVNRRQSSGNTIYF. CDR3 nucleotides: TGTGCCAGCAGCCAGGTGAATAGAAGACAGTCCTCTGGAAACACCATATATTTT.

The chain couples TRBV19 to TRBJ1-1; D call uncertain. Looked up from germline, CDR1 is LNHDA and CDR2 is SQIVND (reference sequence). This CDR3 comprises 15 residues. Trimming removed 3 bases from V and 2 bases from J, with 13 bases in between. DNA of the CDR3: TGTGCCAGTAGTATTAATCCCACGGGTAACACTGAAGCTTTCTTT. Protein product: CASSINPTGNTEAFF.

The chain employs TRBV10-3 and TRBJ1-2; D remains ambiguous. CDR1 and CDR2 (germline): ENHRY, SYGVKD. The CDR3 consists of 12 residues. Trimming stripped 4 bases from V and 3 bases from J, with 6 bases between. As DNA, the CDR3 is TGTGCCATCAGTGGACACGACTATGGCTACACCTTC. Its translation: CAISGHDYGYTF.

The rearrangement links TRBV27 to TRBJ2-1; 12 nucleotides agree with TRBD2. CDR3 length: 16 amino acids. Germline V gene lookup returns CDR1 MNHEY and CDR2 SMNVEV (reference sequence). Trimming at V came to 5 bases and at J to 8 bases, leaving 10 bases not matched to a gene. DNA for the CDR3: TGTGCCAGCAGTATCACCGGGACTAGCGGGTTCGATGAGCAGTTCTTC. This codes for CASSITGTSGFDEQFF.

This chain connects TRBV5-1 to TRBJ2-1, with D hard to call. V gave up 4 bases and J gave up 0 bases, with 11 bases separating them. Germline V lookup: CDR1 SGHRS, CDR2 YFSETQ. The CDR3 contains 15 residues. In DNA, the CDR3 is TGCGCCAGCAGCCCAACTTCGAGCTCCTACAATGAGCAGTTCTTC. This encodes CASSPTSSSYNEQFF.